What follows are 20 T cell receptor beta chains derived from one specimen sequenced in a study of T cell responses to AZD1222 COVID-19 vaccine. Data came from immunoSEQ multiplex PCR; TCRdb stores just in-frame clones and leaves some out. The repertoire holds 140,000 or so clones, with more than 75% as singletons. The sample here was peripheral blood, taken 28 days after the second AZD1222 dose. The origin of the receptors is an adult who received the AZD1222 COVID-19 vaccine.

This chain uses TRBV18 with TRBJ1-6; D perhaps matches TRBD1 (5 bases). Germline loops: CDR1 KGHSH, CDR2 LQKENI. With 4 bases removed from V and 2 bases from J, the gap between germline ends came to 12 bases. CDR3 size: 16 residues. The CDR3 sequence is CASSQPRGPYNSPLHF. DNA of the CDR3: TGTGCCAGCTCACAACCGCGGGGCCCCTATAATTCACCCCTCCACTTT.

This clone was detected only a few times. This chain links TRBV6-5 with TRBJ2-7; no clear D. Germline values: CDR1 MNHEY, CDR2 SVGAGI. Trimming shortened V by 0 bases and J by 0 bases, and 12 bases separated the two germline ends. The CDR3 totals 16 residues. This CDR3 reads CASSYSGWSSSYEQYF. The CDR3 region has the DNA TGTGCCAGCAGTTACTCGGGATGGTCTAGCTCCTACGAGCAGTACTTC.

The chain has TRBV19 and TRBJ1-2; TRBD1 matches at 9 bases. Germline lookup yields CDR1 LNHDA and CDR2 SQIVND (reference sequence). This CDR3 comprises 14 residues. V shed 7 bases and J 8 bases; nucleotides not matched to a gene: 11. The CDR3 spells CASIPGQGIGGYTF. CDR3 DNA: TGTGCCAGTATCCCGGGACAGGGTATAGGCGGCTACACCTTC.

This clone came up once. The chain employs TRBV6-1 and TRBJ2-7; the D is unclear. Germline CDR1 and CDR2: MNHNS and SASEGT. V was pared by 3 bases and J by 3 bases, with 12 bases between. There are 14 residues in the CDR3. The CDR3 bases are TGTGCCAGCAGTGAGTGGGCGCTAGGCTACGAGCAGTACTTC. Translation: CASSEWALGYEQYF.

This clone has just a few counts. The chain recombines TRBV28 with TRBJ2-7; 7 nucleotides line up with TRBD2. Germline CDR1 is MDHEN and CDR2 is SYDVKM. J gave up 4 bases and V 5 bases, and 11 bases lay outside the gene matches. This CDR3 has 15 residues. The CDR3 is CASSVGGGERYEQYF. The CDR3 DNA follows: TGTGCCAGCAGTGTCGGTGGGGGGGAGAGGTACGAGCAGTACTTC.

This clone has a single count. This chain connects TRBV11-1 to TRBJ2-1, with D possibly matching TRBD2 (6 bases). V dropped 3 bases and J dropped 10 bases, with 16 bases sitting between them. The CDR3 loop spans 14 amino acids. The V gene's germline CDR1 is SGHAT and CDR2 FQDESV (reference sequence). The CDR3 protein is CASSLLDYTGEQFF. In DNA, the CDR3 is TGTGCCAGCAGCTTGTTGGACTATACGGGGGAGCAGTTCTTC.

The gene calls are TRBV7-2 and TRBJ2-7, with TRBD2 matching over 11 bases. In germline, CDR1 is SGHTA, CDR2 FQGNSA. V shed 5 bases and J 3 bases; nucleotides not matched to a gene: 6. There are 15 residues in the CDR3. CDR3 residues: CASSRSGGENYEQYF. CDR3 DNA: TGTGCCAGCAGCCGTAGCGGGGGGGAGAACTACGAGCAGTACTTC.

This chain's CDR3 is CASGLGSGGAENEQFF. The CDR3 nucleotides are TGTGCTAGTGGTTTGGGTAGCGGGGGGGCGGAGAATGAGCAGTTCTTC. The chain employs TRBV12-5 and TRBJ2-1; 11 bases are a match to TRBD2. The length of the CDR3 is 16 residues. The J segment lost 7 bases and the V segment lost 1 base, leaving 6 bases of the junction unmatched. In germline, CDR1 is LGHNT, CDR2 FRNRAP.

This clone occurred once. This chain links TRBV6-4 with TRBJ2-3; D is uncertain. Trimming stripped 0 bases from V and 2 bases from J, with 9 bases between. This CDR3 is 15 amino acids long. Germline V gives CDR1 MRHNA, CDR2 SNTAGT. Here the CDR3 DNA reads TGTGCCAGCAGTGACTCGGCGCGGCACACAGATACGCAGTATTTT. Protein: CASSDSARHTDTQYF.

This rearrangement joins TRBV4-3 to TRBJ2-7; D call uncertain. Per the germline V gene, CDR1 is LGHNA and CDR2 is YSLEER. The length of the CDR3 is 13 residues. The V gene lost 4 bases and the J gene lost 3 bases, with 10 bases spanning the gap. The CDR3 spells CASSLGSSYEQYF. The CDR3 DNA reads TGCGCCAGCAGCCTGGGGTCCAGCTACGAGCAGTACTTC.

This clone was observed a handful of times. The rearrangement links TRBV5-1 to TRBJ2-1; weak D call: TRBD1 (6 bases). The CDR3 sequence is 14 residues long. Germline assignment: CDR1 SGHRS and CDR2 YFSETQ. With 1 base removed from V and 8 bases from J, the gap between germline ends came to 13 bases. CDR3 protein: CASSLNRVQDEQFF. For the CDR3, the DNA is TGCGCCAGCAGCTTGAACAGGGTCCAGGATGAGCAGTTCTTC.

The chain recombines TRBV7-2 with TRBJ1-1; no reliable D call. Germline V CDR1 and CDR2: SGHTA, FQGNSA. This CDR3 has 16 amino acids. Trimming took off 1 base at V and 5 bases at J, with 17 bases between the two ends. The CDR3 DNA reads as TGTGCCAGCAGCTTAGTGCCCCCCCGGGTCGGGACTGAAGCTTTCTTT. As protein: CASSLVPPRVGTEAFF.

The CDR3 sequence is CASSRANEQFF. DNA for the CDR3: TGTGCCAGTTCTAGGGCTAATGAGCAGTTCTTC. The chain uses TRBV28 and TRBJ2-1; no clear D gene. Trimming cost V 9 bases and J 7 bases, with 10 bases left between them. Germline V gives CDR1 MDHEN, CDR2 SYDVKM. This CDR3 is built from 11 residues.

The chain has TRBV2 and TRBJ1-1; D unclear. The CDR3 sequence is 12 residues long. Per germline, CDR1 SNHLY and CDR2 FYNNEI. Deletions cut 3 bases from V and 5 bases from J, with 7 bases between. The CDR3, as DNA: TGTGCCAGCAGTGAGCTGGAGACTGAAGCTTTCTTT. It translates to CASSELETEAFF.

This chain connects TRBV18 to TRBJ2-3; tentatively, D is TRBD1 (6 bases). Deletions cut 3 bases from V and 3 bases from J, with 13 bases between. Germline assignment: CDR1 KGHSH and CDR2 LQKENI. The CDR3 contains 15 residues. The CDR3 here is CASSPGDTRTDTQYF. The CDR3 DNA reads TGTGCCAGCTCACCCGGGGACACGAGGACAGATACGCAGTATTTT. The full variable domain, rest sourced from reference TRBV18 and TRBJ2-3, is NAGVMQNPRHLVRRRGQEARLRCSPMKGHSHVYWYRQLPEEGLKFMVYLQKENIIDESGMPKERFSAEFPKEGPSILRIQQVVRGDSAAYFCASSPGDTRTDTQYFGPGTRLTVL.

The V gene is TRBV13, the J gene TRBJ1-6; D call uncertain. CDR3 size: 14 residues. In germline, CDR1 is PRHDT, CDR2 FYEKMQ (reference sequence). Trimming took 7 bases from V and 8 from J, leaving 15 bases between them. The CDR3 sequence is CASTLNAGDSPLHF. The CDR3 nucleotides read TGTGCCAGCACCCTTAACGCTGGGGATTCACCCCTCCACTTT. Complete variable domain (other parts from reference TRBV13 and TRBJ1-6): AAGVIQSPRHLIKEKRETATLKCYPIPRHDTVYWYQQGPGQDPQFLISFYEKMQSDKGSIPDRFSAQQFSDYHSELNMSSLELGDSALYFCASTLNAGDSPLHFGNGTRLTVT.

The gene calls are TRBV30 and TRBJ1-1; D ambiguous. Germline V gene sequence: CDR1 GTSNPN, CDR2 SVGIG (reference sequence). The CDR3 is 12 residues long. V was pared by 4 bases and J by 0 bases, with 6 bases between. CDR3 in amino acids: CAWTRLNTEAFF. DNA for the CDR3: TGTGCCTGGACACGGTTGAACACTGAAGCTTTCTTT.

The chain recombines TRBV6-6 with TRBJ2-1; possibly TRBD1 for D (6 bases). This CDR3 region has 14 residues. V gave up 7 bases and J gave up 7 bases, with 17 bases separating them. Germline V lookup: CDR1 MNHNY, CDR2 SVGAGI (reference sequence). The CDR3 DNA follows: TGTGCCAGCAACCACGAAGGACAGACTAATGAGCAGTTCTTC. It specifies CASNHEGQTNEQFF.

V usage is TRBV5-4 and J usage is TRBJ1-1, with D unclear. Germline values: CDR1 SGHNT, CDR2 YYREEE (reference sequence). The CDR3 runs 14 residues. Trimming shortened V by 2 bases and J by 7 bases, and 15 bases separated the two germline ends. This chain's CDR3 is CASSLSRVTNEAFF. The CDR3 bases are TGTGCCAGCAGCTTATCTCGAGTGACGAATGAAGCTTTCTTT.

The J gene is TRBJ1-1, the V gene TRBV3-1 (or the pseudogene TRBV3-2); 9 bases agree with TRBD1. J gave up 3 bases and V 4 bases, and 6 bases lay outside the gene matches. Germline V gene data show CDR1 as LGHDT and CDR2 as YNNKEL (reference sequence). This CDR3 region has 15 residues. The CDR3 here is CASSLSRQGDTEAFF. For the CDR3, the DNA is TGTGCCAGCAGCCTCAGCCGACAGGGGGACACTGAAGCTTTCTTT.